These 10 T cell receptor beta chains were sequenced from one sample in a study of cytomegalovirus exposure and HLA in healthy donors. TCRdb's table, derived via immunoSEQ multiplex PCR, lists solely in-frame clones and lacks some. The data contain about 160,000 clones, roughly 95% of them singletons. Sample: PBMCs. The receptors originated from a woman under 30 in good health and CMV-seronegative.

The gene calls are TRBV30 and TRBJ1-2; D possibly corresponds to TRBD1 (5 bases). The length of the CDR3 is 14 residues. With 2 bases removed from V and 4 bases from J, the gap between germline ends came to 14 bases. Germline CDR1 is GTSNPN and CDR2 is SVGIG (reference sequence). Written as DNA, the CDR3 is TGTGCCTGGAGTCCAGCAGGGAAGGGCTATGGCTACACCTTC. Its protein is CAWSPAGKGYGYTF.

A word on this clone: This specimen includes other DNA sequences encoding the same CDR3. For the CDR3, the DNA is TGTGCCAGCAGCTTGGGACAGGTGATGAACACTGAAGCTTTCTTT. Its protein is CASSLGQVMNTEAFF. The chain uses TRBV5-6 and TRBJ1-1, with D tentatively TRBD1 (6 bases). The CDR3 runs 15 residues. Trimming left V 0 bases short and J 0 bases short, with 9 bases between. The germline CDR1 and CDR2 sequences are SGHDT and YYEEEE. The complete variable domain, with remaining parts taken from reference TRBV5-6 and TRBJ1-1, reads DAGVTQSPTHLIKTRGQQVTLRCSPKSGHDTVSWYQQALGQGPQFIFQYYEEEERQRGNFPDRFSGHQFPNYSSELNVNALLLGDSALYLCASSLGQVMNTEAFFGQGTRLTVV.

V gene TRBV25-1 combines with J gene TRBJ2-7; 11 bases align to TRBD2. Germline V CDR1 and CDR2: MGHDK, SYGVNS. V was clipped by 9 bases and J by 6 bases; unmatched bases: 7. The CDR3 length is 13 residues. The CDR3 is CASPTSGASEQYF. The DNA for the CDR3 is TGTGCCAGTCCGACTAGCGGGGCGAGCGAGCAGTACTTC.

CDR3 residues: CASSQDSGANEKLFF. The CDR3 region has the DNA TGCGCCAGCAGCCAAGATTCGGGGGCTAATGAAAAACTGTTTTTT. This rearrangement joins TRBV4-3 to TRBJ1-4, with D possibly TRBD1 on 5 matching bases. CDR1 is LGHNA, CDR2 YSLEER, per germline. This CDR3 contains 15 residues. V lost 0 bases to trimming and J lost 3 bases, with 8 bases between them.

This chain joins TRBV29-1 and TRBJ2-7, with D possibly matching TRBD2 (5 bases). Between the trimmed V and J ends, which lost 6 bases and 5 bases, there was a span of 11 bases. CDR3 size: 11 residues. CDR1 is SQVTM, CDR2 ANQGSEA, per germline. Here the CDR3 reads CSVLTRHEQYF. CDR3 coding DNA: TGCAGCGTCCTAACTAGACACGAGCAGTACTTC.

V and J are TRBV2 and TRBJ1-2, with D unresolved. The CDR3 extends over 12 amino acids. Germline loops: CDR1 SNHLY, CDR2 FYNNEI. The V end lost 4 bases, the J end lost 4 bases, and 7 bases lay between the germline ends. The CDR3: CASSVNSYGYTF. CDR3 nucleotides: TGTGCCAGCAGTGTAAACAGCTATGGCTACACCTTC. The whole variable domain, filled in from reference TRBV2 and TRBJ1-2, reads EPEVTQTPSHQVTQMGQEVILRCVPISNHLYFYWYRQILGQKVEFLVSFYNNEISEKSEIFDDQFSVERPDGSNFTLKIRSTKLEDSAMYFCASSVNSYGYTFGSGTRLTVV.

The chain recombines TRBV18 with TRBJ2-7, with D perhaps matching TRBD2 (6 bases). CDR3 length: 14 residues. The V gene lost 2 bases and the J gene lost 4 bases, with 12 bases spanning the gap. Germline CDR1 and CDR2: KGHSH and LQKENI. CDR3 DNA: TGTGCCAGCTCACCATCGGGGGTAGCTTACGAGCAGTACTTC. It codes for CASSPSGVAYEQYF.

This chain links TRBV4-3 with TRBJ1-2, with 9 bases identical to TRBD1. Germline values: CDR1 LGHNA, CDR2 YSLEER. V gave up 1 base and J gave up 1 base; unmatched junction bases: 22. The CDR3 is 22 amino acids. The DNA of the CDR3 is TGCGCCAGCAGCCAAGTAAATAGGAACTACCTTGAATCGGGACAGGGTAACTATGGCTACACCTTC. Protein: CASSQVNRNYLESGQGNYGYTF.

This rearrangement joins TRBV2 to TRBJ1-1; D remains unclear. The V end was cut by 4 bases, the J end by 1 base, with 4 bases between. The CDR3 covers 12 residues. Germline V gene data show CDR1 as SNHLY and CDR2 as FYNNEI. As DNA, the CDR3 is TGTGCCAGCAGTGGCGAGAACACTGAAGCTTTCTTT. The encoded protein is CASSGENTEAFF. The full variable domain, in which reference TRBV2 and TRBJ1-1 provide the parts outside the CDR3, is EPEVTQTPSHQVTQMGQEVILRCVPISNHLYFYWYRQILGQKVEFLVSFYNNEISEKSEIFDDQFSVERPDGSNFTLKIRSTKLEDSAMYFCASSGENTEAFFGQGTRLTVV.

The chain recombines TRBV7-8 with TRBJ2-7; TRBD2 is a possible D gene (6 bases). V lost 0 bases and J 4 bases, leaving 25 bases between the germline ends. Germline CDR1 and CDR2: SGHVS and FQNEAQ. The CDR3 consists of 19 residues. Here the CDR3 reads CASSLALSLIGRRSYEQYF. The CDR3 coding sequence is TGTGCCAGCAGCTTAGCGTTGTCCCTCATAGGGAGGCGGTCTTACGAGCAGTACTTC.